This entry concerns a single T cell receptor beta chain. Original processing notes: Amplification with reference gene primers provided the estimates of nucleated cell counts. Clones were sequenced by immunoSEQ multiplex PCR, and TCRdb holds only the in-frame ones, with some missing. V, J and clone size are those of that table, while D and trimming were read from the DNA. The profile shows tens of thousands of clones, over 85% of them singletons. These data are taken from a study of blood T cell repertoires in COVID-19. Study-wide background: Sites across the United States, Italy and Spain contributed samples from acute and convalescent COVID-19. In each case, the material was cDNA or gDNA derived from T cells, B-cell-depleted T cells, or PBMCs.

Germline-derived CDR1 and CDR2 are GTSNPN and SVGIG (reference sequence). The CDR3 contains 16 residues. V was shortened by 3 bases and J by 0 bases, with 17 bases between the two germline ends. This rearrangement joins TRBV30 to TRBJ1-2, with D unclear. Sequencing used peripheral blood. The sequence was obtained from a man in his fifties or sixties with acute or convalescent COVID-19. In DNA form, the CDR3 reads TGTGCCTGGAGGGCCCCGGAGGCTCGAGCTAACTATGGCTACACCTTC. Its protein is CAWRAPEARANYGYTF. The complete variable domain, with remaining parts taken from reference TRBV30 and TRBJ1-2, reads SQTIHQWPATLVQPVGSPLSLECTVEGTSNPNLYWYRQAAGRGLQLLFYSVGIGQISSEVPQNLSASRPQDRQFILSSKKLLLSDSGFYLCAWRAPEARANYGYTFGSGTRLTVV.